This T cell receptor beta chain comes out of a study of T cells in localized non-small cell lung cancer. Study results and caveats: Median around 60 top-100 tumor clones were shared with paired adjacent lung.

The table came from immunoSEQ multiplex PCR; TCRdb's copy has only in-frame clones and leaves some out. This sample yields about 52,000 clones, of which around 84% are seen a single time; about 17% belongs to the top ten. As to this clone: What it binds is not known.

With 2 bases removed from V and 3 bases from J, the gap between germline ends came to 20 bases. This CDR3 is 17 amino acids long. The germline V gene has CDR1 SGHKS and CDR2 YYEKEE (reference sequence). The sequenced sample was PBMCs, obtained before any cancer treatment. This TCR derives from a female donor with stage II lung adenocarcinoma. This chain joins TRBV5-5 and TRBJ1-2, with TRBD1 as a possible D gene (6 bases). The CDR3 spells CASSFSSRTVYDYGYTF. DNA of the CDR3: TGTGCCAGCAGCTTTAGTTCACGGACAGTTTATGACTATGGCTACACCTTC.